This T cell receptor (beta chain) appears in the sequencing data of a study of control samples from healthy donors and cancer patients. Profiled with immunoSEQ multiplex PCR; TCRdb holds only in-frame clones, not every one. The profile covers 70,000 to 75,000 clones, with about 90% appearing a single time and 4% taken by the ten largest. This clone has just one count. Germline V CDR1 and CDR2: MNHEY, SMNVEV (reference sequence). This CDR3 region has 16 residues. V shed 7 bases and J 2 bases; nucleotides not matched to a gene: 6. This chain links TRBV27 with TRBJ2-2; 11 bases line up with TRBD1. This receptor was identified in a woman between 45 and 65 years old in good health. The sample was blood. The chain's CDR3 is CASNSGTGGNTGELFF. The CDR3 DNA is TGTGCCAGCAACTCAGGGACAGGGGGAAACACCGGGGAGCTGTTTTTT.